These 13 T cell receptor beta chains originate from one sample sequenced in a study of spatial heterogeneity in lung cancer (dated by TCRdb to about 2019). Points the paper makes about the study in general: The tumor nonsynonymous mutation count correlated with the number of expanded alpha and beta TCRs within the tumor.

In the paper's terms, the time point label means: sample taken at primary tumor resection. Their antigen targets remain unknown. Library method: 5' RACE. TCRdb lists the instrument as NextSeq 500. TCRdb reanalyzed the raw reads on its own, using fastp at Q25 for trimming and MiXCR for clone calling, and kept in-frame beta chains. A single entry per CDR3 protein holds the most common genes and DNA from its merged rows. The sample contains about 14,000 distinct CDR3 sequences, approximately 4.8% of them found a single time. The ten largest clones represent 15% to 20% of the sample. Here the sequenced sample was lung tumor tissue, taken at surgery. All receptors come from a female donor with early-stage non-small cell lung cancer.

This clonotype was seen ten or more times. This chain connects TRBV10-3 to TRBJ2-4; D tentatively reads TRBD1 or TRBD2 (6 bases each). The length of the CDR3 is 16 residues. Germline CDR1 and CDR2: ENHRY and SYGVKD. Trimming cost V 2 bases and J 5 bases, with 16 bases left between them. The CDR3 sequence: CAISEGTGAGENIQYF. CDR3 sequence (DNA): TGTGCCATCAGTGAGGGGACTGGGGCAGGGGAAAACATTCAGTACTTC.

This clonotype was seen repeatedly, ten times or more. The chain has TRBV9 and TRBJ2-7; D perhaps matches TRBD1 (5 bases). This CDR3 region has 17 residues. Trimming cost V 2 bases and J 2 bases, with 20 bases left between them. Germline V gene sequence: CDR1 SGDLS, CDR2 YYNGEE. CDR3 protein: CASSVDDRPLPPYEQYF. CDR3 sequence (DNA): TGTGCCAGCAGCGTCGACGACAGACCTTTACCCCCCTACGAGCAGTACTTC.

This clonotype was observed many times. This rearrangement joins TRBV6-6 to TRBJ2-7; a possible D gene is TRBD1 (6 bases). The CDR3 extends over 16 amino acids. The germline CDR1 and CDR2 sequences are MNHNY and SVGAGI (reference sequence). Trimming took 1 base from V and 0 from J, leaving 13 bases between them. The CDR3 DNA is TGTGCCAGCAGTTACTTGGCAGGGGCGGGCTCCTACGAGCAGTACTTC. Translated, it gives CASSYLAGAGSYEQYF.

This clonotype was counted ten times or more. CDR3 loop: CASTATSVFSGELFF. The CDR3 nucleotides read TGTGCCAGCACCGCAACTAGCGTATTCTCCGGGGAGCTGTTTTTT. This chain joins TRBV7-8 and TRBJ2-2; 7 nucleotides line up with TRBD2. J was trimmed by 6 bases and V by 7 bases; bases with no gene match: 11. The CDR3 sequence is 15 residues long. CDR1 is SGHVS and CDR2 is FQNEAQ in the germline V gene.

This clonotype was seen ten or more times. J is TRBJ1-5 and V is TRBV6-2 or TRBV6-3, with D possibly being TRBD1 (5 bases). The CDR3 totals 15 residues. CDR1 is MNHEY and CDR2 is SVGEGT in the germline V gene. V lost 2 bases, J lost 3 bases, and 11 bases lay in between. CDR3 coding DNA: TGTGCCAGCAGTTACCCGACAGAAGACAATCAGCCCCAGCATTTT. This sequence encodes CASSYPTEDNQPQHF.

This clonotype was seen many times. This rearrangement joins TRBV20-1 to TRBJ2-1; 7 bases are a match to TRBD2. Per the germline V gene, CDR1 is DFQATT and CDR2 is SNEGSKA (reference sequence). V lost 6 bases, J lost 0 bases, and 5 bases stayed unmatched. CDR3 length: 14 amino acids. The CDR3 nucleotides are TGCAGTGCCACCGGGGGGTTCTCCTACAATGAGCAGTTCTTC. Protein product: CSATGGFSYNEQFF.

This clonotype has at least ten counts. The genes are TRBV6-1 and TRBJ2-7; 7 nucleotides line up with TRBD2. This CDR3 comprises 13 residues. In germline, CDR1 is MNHNS, CDR2 SASEGT. V shed 8 bases and J 2 bases; nucleotides not matched to a gene: 6. CDR3 DNA sequence: TGTGCCAGCCACCCTAGCGGCCCCTACGAGCAGTACTTC. Translation: CASHPSGPYEQYF.

This clonotype has a count of ten or more. The chain has TRBV12-3 or TRBV12-4 and TRBJ1-1; possibly TRBD1 for D (6 bases). The V end was cut by 6 bases, the J end by 7 bases, with 18 bases between. This CDR3 is 14 amino acids long. This CDR3 reads CASRYALQGGEAFF. The CDR3 DNA sequence: TGTGCCAGCAGGTACGCGCTACAGGGTGGTGAAGCTTTCTTT.

This clonotype has at least ten counts. CDR3 coding DNA: TGTGCCAGCAGCTTGGCAGAACCCCTTAGCAATCAGCCCCAGCATTTT. The encoded protein is CASSLAEPLSNQPQHF. The chain combines TRBV7-2 with TRBJ1-5; D unclear. Looked up from germline, CDR1 is SGHTA and CDR2 is FQGNSA. This CDR3 is 16 amino acids long. Trimming removed 3 bases from V and 0 bases from J, with 12 bases in between.

Note on this clonotype: This may stem from a read error, because a much larger clone lies one nucleotide away. The chain combines TRBV9 with TRBJ2-2; D gene uncertain. This CDR3 has 14 residues. Looked up from germline, CDR1 is SGDLS and CDR2 is YYNGEE. Trimming left V 7 bases short and J 0 bases short, with 10 bases between. The DNA for the CDR3 is TGTGCCAGCTGCCTCCTTTCGAACACCGGGGAGCTGTTTTTT. This encodes CASCLLSNTGELFF.

This clonotype was found many times. The genes are TRBV12-3 or TRBV12-4 and TRBJ1-5; no clear D gene. V was pared by 3 bases and J by 3 bases, with 6 bases between. This CDR3 region has 13 residues. CDR3 sequence reads: CASSFGVNQPQHF. The DNA of the CDR3 is TGTGCCAGCAGTTTTGGGGTCAATCAGCCCCAGCATTTT.

In its sample, this clonotype was seen many times. The chain couples TRBV29-1 to TRBJ2-7, with D perhaps being TRBD1 or TRBD2 (5 bases each). The CDR3 runs to 14 residues. V lost 7 bases to trimming and J lost 0 bases, with 16 bases between them. Germline CDR1 is SQVTM and CDR2 is ANQGSEA. CDR3 sequence reads: CSAARGVSSYEQYF. In DNA, the CDR3 is TGCAGCGCCGCCCGAGGGGTTAGCTCCTACGAGCAGTACTTC.

This clonotype showed up many times. The V call is TRBV7-2, the J call TRBJ2-1, with 11 bases fitting TRBD2. Germline lookup yields CDR1 SGHTA and CDR2 FQGNSA. CDR3 length: 16 residues. Trimming cost V 3 bases and J 9 bases; bases outside gene matches: 10. The CDR3 reads CASSFLAGGGSSEQFF. Written as DNA, the CDR3 is TGTGCCAGCAGCTTCCTAGCGGGGGGCGGATCTAGTGAGCAGTTCTTC.